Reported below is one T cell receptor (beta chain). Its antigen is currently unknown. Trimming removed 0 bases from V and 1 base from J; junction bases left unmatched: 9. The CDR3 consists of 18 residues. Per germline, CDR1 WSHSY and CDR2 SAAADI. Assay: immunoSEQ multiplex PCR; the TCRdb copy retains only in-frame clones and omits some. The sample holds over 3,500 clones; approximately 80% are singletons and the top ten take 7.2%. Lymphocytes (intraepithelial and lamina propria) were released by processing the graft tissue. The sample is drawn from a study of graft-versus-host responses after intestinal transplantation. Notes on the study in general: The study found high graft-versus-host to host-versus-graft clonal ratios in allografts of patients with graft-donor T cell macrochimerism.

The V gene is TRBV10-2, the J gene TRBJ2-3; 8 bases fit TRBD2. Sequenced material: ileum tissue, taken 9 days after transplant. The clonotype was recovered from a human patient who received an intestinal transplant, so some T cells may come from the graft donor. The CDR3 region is CASSESLAGEGGTDTQYF. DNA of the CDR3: TGCGCCAGCAGTGAGTCGCTAGCGGGTGAGGGGGGCACAGATACGCAGTATTTT.